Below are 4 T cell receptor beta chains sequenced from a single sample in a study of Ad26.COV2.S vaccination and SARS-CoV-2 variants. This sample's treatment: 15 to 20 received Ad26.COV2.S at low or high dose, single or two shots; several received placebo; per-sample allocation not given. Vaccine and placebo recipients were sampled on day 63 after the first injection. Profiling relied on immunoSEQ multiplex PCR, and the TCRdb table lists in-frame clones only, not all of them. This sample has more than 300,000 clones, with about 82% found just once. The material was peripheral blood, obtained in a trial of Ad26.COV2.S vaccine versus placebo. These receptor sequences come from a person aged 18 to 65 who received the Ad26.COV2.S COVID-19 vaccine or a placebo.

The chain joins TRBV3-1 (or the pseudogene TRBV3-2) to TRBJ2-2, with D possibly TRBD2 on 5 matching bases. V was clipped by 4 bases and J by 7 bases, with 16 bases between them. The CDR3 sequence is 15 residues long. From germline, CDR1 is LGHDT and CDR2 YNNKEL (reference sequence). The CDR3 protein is CASSRWTPPFGELFF. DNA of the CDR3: TGTGCCAGCAGCCGTTGGACTCCTCCTTTCGGGGAGCTGTTTTTT.

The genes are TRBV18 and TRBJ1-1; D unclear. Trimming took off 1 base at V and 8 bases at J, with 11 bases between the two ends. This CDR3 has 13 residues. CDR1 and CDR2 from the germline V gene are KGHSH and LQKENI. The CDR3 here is CASSPRAEIEAFF. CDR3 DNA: TGTGCCAGCTCACCACGGGCAGAAATAGAAGCTTTCTTT.

CDR3 sequence reads: CASSTTGTDTQYF. CDR3 DNA sequence: TGTGCCAGTAGTACGACAGGGACAGATACGCAGTATTTT. V gene TRBV19 combines with J gene TRBJ2-3, with 7 nucleotides matching TRBD1. Germline V CDR1 and CDR2: LNHDA, SQIVND (reference sequence). The CDR3 runs 13 residues. The trim removed 4 bases at V and 3 bases at J, leaving 1 base unmatched.

The CDR3 region has the DNA TGTGCCAGTAGTATAGCAGCACGGGGTAATTCACCCCTCCACTTT. Its translation: CASSIAARGNSPLHF. This chain links TRBV19 with TRBJ1-6; D uncertain. V lost 1 base to trimming and J lost 6 bases, with 10 bases between them. The CDR3 loop spans 15 amino acids. The V gene's germline CDR1 is LNHDA and CDR2 SQIVND (reference sequence).